Listed below are T cell receptor beta chains from one sample, sequenced in a study of T cell changes during pregnancy in multiple sclerosis. TCRdb keeps only in-frame clones here, not all; method: immunoSEQ multiplex PCR. This sample has approximately 63,000 clones, with roughly 91% found just once. Sequences were derived from peripheral blood, sampled in the third trimester of pregnancy. Receptors originate from a female donor in good health, enrolled as a control in a pregnancy study. CDR3s include the opening cysteine and the closing phenylalanine or tryptophan. Each record gives: J gene, D gene, V gene, CDR3 DNA, CDR3 protein. The D gene is left open where the match is weak.

J gene: TRBJ2-3; D gene: TRBD2; V gene: TRBV10-3; CDR3 DNA: TGTGCCATCAGTGGGGGACTAGCTGATACAGATACGCAGTATTTT; CDR3 protein: CAISGGLADTDTQYF
J gene: TRBJ1-5; D gene: NA; V gene: TRBV19; CDR3 DNA: TGTGCCAGTAGTATAGACAGGGTTCAGCCCCAGCATTTT; CDR3 protein: CASSIDRVQPQHF
J gene: TRBJ1-1; D gene: NA; V gene: TRBV18; CDR3 DNA: TGTGCCAGCTCACCCTTGGAGGTCATCACTGAAGCTTTCTTT; CDR3 protein: CASSPLEVITEAFF
J gene: TRBJ2-3; D gene: TRBD1; V gene: TRBV6-6; CDR3 DNA: TGTGCCAGCACCTACAGGGGGCTGACAGATACGCAGTATTTT; CDR3 protein: CASTYRGLTDTQYF
J gene: TRBJ2-4; D gene: TRBD1; V gene: TRBV7-2; CDR3 DNA: TGTGCCAGCAGCGGGCGGGACAGGGGTGGGGACATTCAGTACTTC; CDR3 protein: CASSGRDRGGDIQYF
J gene: TRBJ2-3; D gene: NA; V gene: TRBV6-4; CDR3 DNA: TGTGCCAGCAGTGACTCCTCCCAGGGCACAGATACGCAGTATTTT; CDR3 protein: CASSDSSQGTDTQYF
J gene: TRBJ2-1; D gene: TRBD1; V gene: TRBV5-1; CDR3 DNA: TGCGCCAGCAGCTTGGGGACAGGGGTCTACAATGAGCAGTTCTTC; CDR3 protein: CASSLGTGVYNEQFF
J gene: TRBJ2-3; D gene: TRBD2; V gene: TRBV7-9; CDR3 DNA: TGTGCCAGCAGCTCTAGCGGGATAAGCACAGATACGCAGTATTTT; CDR3 protein: CASSSSGISTDTQYF
J gene: TRBJ1-1; D gene: NA; V gene: TRBV2; CDR3 DNA: TGTGCCAGCAGGCGAAATCCTGAAGCTTTCTTT; CDR3 protein: CASRRNPEAFF
J gene: TRBJ1-5; D gene: NA; V gene: TRBV4-1; CDR3 DNA: TGCGCCAGCAGCGATCCCTCGGGGTTGGATCAGCCCCAGCATTTT; CDR3 protein: CASSDPSGLDQPQHF
J gene: TRBJ1-1; D gene: NA; V gene: TRBV19; CDR3 DNA: TGTGCCAGTAGTTTTAGTGGCACTGAAGCTTTCTTT; CDR3 protein: CASSFSGTEAFF
J gene: TRBJ1-2; D gene: TRBD1; V gene: TRBV19; CDR3 DNA: TGTGCCAGTAGTACCTCAGAGACAGGGGCCTTAGGCTACACCTTC; CDR3 protein: CASSTSETGALGYTF
J gene: TRBJ2-1; D gene: NA; V gene: TRBV7-3; CDR3 DNA: TGTGCCAGCAGCCCCTCCACGGGTGGTCAGCAGTTCTTC; CDR3 protein: CASSPSTGGQQFF
J gene: TRBJ2-1; D gene: TRBD2; V gene: TRBV5-1; CDR3 DNA: TGCGCCAGCAGCTTCTATATCCTCGGGACTAGCGGGGCCTACAATGAGCAGTTCTTC; CDR3 protein: CASSFYILGTSGAYNEQFF
J gene: TRBJ2-1; D gene: TRBD2; V gene: TRBV27; CDR3 DNA: TGTGCCAGCGGTCTAGCGGGAGGGCCCTACAATGAGCAGTTCTTC; CDR3 protein: CASGLAGGPYNEQFF
J gene: TRBJ1-3; D gene: TRBD1; V gene: TRBV6-5; CDR3 DNA: TGTGCCAGCAGTTACTCGACAGGGGTTACTGGAAACACCATATATTTT; CDR3 protein: CASSYSTGVTGNTIYF
J gene: TRBJ1-1; D gene: NA; V gene: TRBV18; CDR3 DNA: TGTGCCAGCTCTCCCCTCCCCACTGAAGCTTTCTTT; CDR3 protein: CASSPLPTEAFF
J gene: TRBJ2-3; D gene: TRBD2; V gene: TRBV12-5; CDR3 DNA: TGTGCTAGCTCTAGCGGGACGACAGATACGCAGTATTTT; CDR3 protein: CASSSGTTDTQYF
J gene: TRBJ1-3; D gene: TRBD1; V gene: TRBV6-1; CDR3 DNA: TGTGCCAGCACCGCAACAGGGGGCAGAAACACCATATATTTT; CDR3 protein: CASTATGGRNTIYF